This T cell receptor beta chain was recorded in a study of OX40 agonist ivuxolimab in advanced cancers. At the level of the study: Patients were roughly 87% male with ages roughly 20 to 85, mean around 58.

About this clone: The antigen remains unidentified.

Trimming removed 5 bases at V and 5 bases at J, with 12 bases between. This CDR3 is 13 amino acids long. Germline CDR1 LNHDA, CDR2 SQIVND (reference sequence). Whole-study findings and limits: Still undetermined is the antigen specificity of the expanded peripheral T cells.

Some clones are missing from TCRdb's copy, which holds only in-frame ones; the method was immunoSEQ multiplex PCR. The repertoire holds about 63,000 clones, with 80% to 90% as singletons. The chain is built from TRBV19 and TRBJ1-1; D gene unclear. This receptor was identified in an adult with an advanced solid tumor such as melanoma, head and neck, liver or kidney cancer. Sequences were derived from CD4+ or CD8+ T cells sorted from blood, sampled in a trial of the OX40 agonist ivuxolimab. The CDR3 nucleotides read TGTGCCAGTAGTTCGAAAGGCGCGACTGAAGCTTTCTTT. This gives the protein CASSSKGATEAFF.